Listed here is a single T cell receptor beta chain. Antigen unknown. CDR1 and CDR2 (germline): MNHEY, SVGAGI. The CDR3 covers 13 residues. V shed 5 bases, J shed 4 bases, and the junction held 2 bases outside the gene matches. Both 60 Vbeta primers and 13 Jbeta primers went into the PCR. Measured with immunoSEQ multiplex PCR; TCRdb has only the in-frame clones, and not every one. The sample shows about 150,000 clones, 75% to 85% of them seen only once. This sample is part of a study of cytomegalovirus exposure and HLA in healthy donors. Regarding the study as a whole: Some highly shared sequence variants likely arose as a pipeline artifact. A previous analysis found most TCR beta V segments productive roughly 90% or roughly 30% of the time.

Everyone who donated was a healthy bone marrow donor. The TCR originated in a female donor in good health and CMV-seropositive. The chain has TRBV6-5 and TRBJ1-2; TRBD1 matches 9 bases. Input material: PBMCs. The CDR3 region has the DNA TGTGCCAGCAGTGACAGGGGGAGCTATGGCTACACCTTC. This sequence encodes CASSDRGSYGYTF.